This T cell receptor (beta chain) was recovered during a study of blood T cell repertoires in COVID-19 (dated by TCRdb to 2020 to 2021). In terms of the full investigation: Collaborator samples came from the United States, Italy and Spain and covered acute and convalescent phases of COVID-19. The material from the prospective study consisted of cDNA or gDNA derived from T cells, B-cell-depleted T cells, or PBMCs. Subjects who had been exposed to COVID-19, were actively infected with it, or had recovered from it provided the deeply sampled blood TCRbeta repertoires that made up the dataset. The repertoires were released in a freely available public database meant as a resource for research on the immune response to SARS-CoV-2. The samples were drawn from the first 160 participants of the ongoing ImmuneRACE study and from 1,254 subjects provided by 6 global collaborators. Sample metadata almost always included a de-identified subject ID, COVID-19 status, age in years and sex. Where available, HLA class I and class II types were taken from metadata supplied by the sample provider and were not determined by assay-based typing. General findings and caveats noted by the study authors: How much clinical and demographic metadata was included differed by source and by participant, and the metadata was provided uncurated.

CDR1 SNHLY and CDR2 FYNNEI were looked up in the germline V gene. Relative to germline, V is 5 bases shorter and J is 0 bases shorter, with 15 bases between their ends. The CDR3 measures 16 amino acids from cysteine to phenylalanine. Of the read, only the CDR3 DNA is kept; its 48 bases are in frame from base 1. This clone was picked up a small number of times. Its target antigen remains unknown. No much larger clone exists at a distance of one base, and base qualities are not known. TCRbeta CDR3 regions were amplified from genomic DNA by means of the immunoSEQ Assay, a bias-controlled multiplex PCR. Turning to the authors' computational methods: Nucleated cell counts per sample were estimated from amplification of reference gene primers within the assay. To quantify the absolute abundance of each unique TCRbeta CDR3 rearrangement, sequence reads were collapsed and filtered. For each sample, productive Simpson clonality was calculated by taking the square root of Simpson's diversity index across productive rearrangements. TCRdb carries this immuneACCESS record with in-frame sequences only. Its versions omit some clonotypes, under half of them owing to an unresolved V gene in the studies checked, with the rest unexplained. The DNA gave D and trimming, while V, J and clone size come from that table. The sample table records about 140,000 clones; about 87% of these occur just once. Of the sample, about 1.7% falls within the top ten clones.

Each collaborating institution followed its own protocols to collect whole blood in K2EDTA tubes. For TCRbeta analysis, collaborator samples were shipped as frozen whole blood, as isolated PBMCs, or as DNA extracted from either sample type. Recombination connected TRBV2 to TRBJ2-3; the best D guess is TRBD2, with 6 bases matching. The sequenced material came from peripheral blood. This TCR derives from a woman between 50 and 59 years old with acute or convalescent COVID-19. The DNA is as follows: TGTGCCAGCAGTAGAATAGCTGGAGGGAGCACAGATACGCAGTATTTT. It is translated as CASSRIAGGSTDTQYF.